A selection of T cell receptor beta chains follows, all from one sample in a study of OX40 agonist ivuxolimab in advanced cancers. Only in-frame clones appear in the TCRdb table, and some are missing; sequencing was by immunoSEQ multiplex PCR. Of roughly 80,000 clones detected, 90% to 95% appear once; the ten largest clones hold 0.55% to 0.7%. Material: CD4+ or CD8+ T cells sorted from blood, obtained in a trial of the OX40 agonist ivuxolimab. These receptors were obtained from an adult with an advanced solid tumor such as melanoma, head and neck, liver or kidney cancer. The CDR3 runs from the conserved cysteine through the conserved F or W. D genes are given only for firm matches. Not all rows give a size; the values are once, few, many and, for expanded clones, a class.

clone_size	d_call	v_call	j_call	cdr3_aa	cdr3_nt
.	.	TRBV7-2	TRBJ1-2	CASSPTGSDGYTF	TGTGCCAGCAGCCCGACAGGTTCCGATGGCTACACCTTC
.	TRBD1	TRBV28	TRBJ2-7	CASSLKGALTYEQYF	TGTGCCAGCAGTTTAAAGGGGGCACTAACCTACGAGCAGTACTTC
.	TRBD2	TRBV27	TRBJ2-1	CASSSGLLGNEQFF	TGTGCCAGCAGTTCGGGACTACTGGGCAATGAGCAGTTCTTC
.	.	TRBV6-4	TRBJ2-3	CASSVDGSTDTQYF	TGTGCCAGCAGTGTGGACGGGAGCACAGATACGCAGTATTTT
.	.	TRBV19	TRBJ1-5	CASSVRNRAQPQHF	TGTGCCAGTAGTGTGAGAAACCGGGCTCAGCCCCAGCATTTT
.	.	TRBV10-3	TRBJ2-2	CAISRGGTGELFF	TGTGCCATCAGCAGGGGGGGCACCGGGGAGCTGTTTTTT
.	TRBD2	TRBV7-9	TRBJ2-2	CASSPRTSGSRKLTGELFF	TGTGCCAGCAGCCCAAGGACTAGCGGGAGCCGGAAGCTCACCGGGGAGCTGTTTTTT
.	.	TRBV7-3	TRBJ2-3	CASSAGVAASTDTQYF	TGTGCCAGCAGCGCCGGTGTAGCGGCTAGCACAGATACGCAGTATTTT
.	.	TRBV7-7	TRBJ2-1	CASSLEVGAGRNEQFF	TGTGCTAGCAGCTTAGAAGTAGGCGCGGGGCGCAATGAGCAGTTCTTC
.	.	TRBV18	TRBJ1-5	CASSLDRSNQPQHF	TGTGCCAGCTCTCTCGACAGGAGTAATCAGCCCCAGCATTTT
.	.	TRBV5-1	TRBJ2-2	CASSLTSPNTGELFF	TGCGCCAGCAGCTTGACTAGCCCGAACACCGGGGAGCTGTTTTTT
.	TRBD1	TRBV7-2	TRBJ1-5	CASSLGSGQGYQPQHF	TGTGCCAGCAGCTTAGGTTCTGGACAGGGATATCAGCCCCAGCATTTT
.	TRBD2	TRBV7-9	TRBJ2-7	CASKLAGSYEQYF	TGTGCCAGCAAACTAGCGGGATCCTACGAGCAGTACTTC
.	.	TRBV28	TRBJ2-3	CASSLGGRTDTQYF	TGTGCCAGCAGTTTAGGGGGTAGGACAGATACGCAGTATTTT
.	.	TRBV6-5	TRBJ1-2	CASSYSKWGNYGYTF	TGTGCCAGCAGTTACTCGAAGTGGGGGAACTATGGCTACACCTTC
.	.	TRBV10-3	TRBJ2-7	CAISESVFSYEQYF	TGTGCCATCAGTGAGTCTGTGTTCTCCTACGAGCAGTACTTC
.	.	TRBV19	TRBJ2-1	CASSSTGFHEQFF	TGTGCCAGTAGTAGCACAGGGTTCCATGAGCAGTTCTTC
.	.	TRBV7-2	TRBJ2-2	CASSLDVRGSGELFF	TGTGCCAGCAGCTTAGATGTCCGAGGGTCCGGGGAGCTGTTTTTT
.	.	TRBV5-4	TRBJ2-3	CASSLTTDTQYF	TGTGCCAGCAGCCTTACCACAGATACGCAGTATTTT
.	.	TRBV19	TRBJ2-7	CASSALPTGLREQYF	TGTGCCAGTAGTGCCCTACCTACAGGGTTGAGGGAGCAGTACTTC
few	.	TRBV11-3	TRBJ2-1	CASSSEGTGYNEQFF	TGTGCCAGCAGCTCAGAGGGGACTGGGTACAATGAGCAGTTCTTC
.	TRBD1	TRBV7-2	TRBJ2-7	CASSSTGWISYEQYF	TGTGCCAGCAGCTCGACAGGGTGGATTAGCTACGAGCAGTACTTC
.	TRBD1	TRBV7-9	TRBJ1-4	CASSLGPQGAGEKLFF	TGTGCCAGCAGCTTAGGACCACAGGGGGCTGGTGAAAAACTGTTTTTT
once	TRBD2	TRBV18	TRBJ2-5	CASSGTSGTRAETQYF	TGTGCCAGCTCAGGGACTAGCGGGACGCGGGCGGAGACCCAGTACTTC
.	TRBD2	TRBV5-1	TRBJ2-7	CASSSGTFYEQYF	TGCGCCAGCTCTAGCGGGACGTTCTACGAGCAGTACTTC
.	.	TRBV19	TRBJ1-5	CASSMGKRNQPQHF	TGTGCCAGTAGTATGGGGAAACGCAATCAGCCCCAGCATTTT
.	.	TRBV7-3	TRBJ2-1	CASSLTVSNEQFF	TGTGCCAGCAGCTTAACAGTTTCAAATGAGCAGTTCTTC
.	TRBD1	TRBV7-2	TRBJ1-5	CASSLLDRVGNQPQHF	TGTGCCAGCAGCCTCCTCGACAGGGTAGGCAATCAGCCCCAGCATTTT
.	.	TRBV7-2	TRBJ2-1	CASSLKAPGTTEQFF	TGTGCCAGCAGCTTAAAGGCCCCGGGAACCACTGAGCAGTTCTTC
.	.	TRBV18	TRBJ2-1	CASSPTGTHSYNEQFF	TGTGCCAGCTCACCGACCGGGACTCACTCCTACAATGAGCAGTTCTTC
.	.	TRBV19	TRBJ2-6	CASTPKRDSSGANVLTF	TGTGCCAGTACCCCCAAGCGGGACAGTTCTGGGGCCAACGTCCTGACTTTC
.	.	TRBV4-2	TRBJ2-7	CASSQEVGAGSYEQYF	TGTGCCAGCAGCCAAGAAGTGGGGGCCGGCTCCTACGAGCAGTACTTC
.	.	TRBV18	TRBJ2-3	CASSPFPDRPSTDTQYF	TGTGCCAGCTCACCATTCCCCGACAGGCCCAGCACAGATACGCAGTATTTT
.	TRBD2	TRBV10-3	TRBJ2-3	CATQAGPDTQYF	TGTGCCACGCAAGCGGGACCAGATACGCAGTATTTT
.	.	TRBV7-2	TRBJ1-3	CASTLAGRGNTIYF	TGTGCCAGCACCCTGGCAGGGCGAGGAAACACCATATATTTT
.	.	TRBV7-2	TRBJ2-5	CASSQSLRGGNQETQYF	TGTGCCAGCAGCCAGAGTCTAAGGGGGGGGAACCAAGAGACCCAGTACTTC
.	.	TRBV28	TRBJ2-3	CASSSDTLDTQYF	TGTGCCAGCAGTTCAGACACCCTGGATACGCAGTATTTT
.	TRBD1	TRBV18	TRBJ2-1	CASSPLGGVKFF	TGTGCCAGCTCACCATTAGGGGGCGTAAAGTTCTTC
.	TRBD1	TRBV18	TRBJ1-1	CASSPRGLNTEAFF	TGTGCCAGCTCACCCAGGGGGTTGAACACTGAAGCTTTCTTT
.	.	TRBV6-1	TRBJ2-7	CASNPGSWHEQYF	TGTGCCAGCAACCCAGGGTCTTGGCACGAGCAGTACTTC
.	TRBD1	TRBV6-1	TRBJ1-4	CASSGRQGRLEKLFF	TGTGCCAGCAGTGGGCGACAGGGAAGGCTCGAAAAACTGTTTTTT
.	.	TRBV29-1	TRBJ2-2	CSVKGGAPGGTGELFF	TGCAGCGTTAAAGGAGGGGCCCCCGGGGGTACCGGGGAGCTGTTTTTT
.	.	TRBV10-1	TRBJ1-6	CASSVRPNSPLHF	TGCGCCAGCAGTGTGAGGCCAAATTCACCCCTCCACTTT
.	.	TRBV6-5	TRBJ2-6	CASFTGTPGANVLTF	TGTGCCAGCTTTACTGGTACCCCTGGGGCCAACGTCCTGACTTTC
.	.	TRBV16	TRBJ1-5	CASSLSLNPPQHF	TGTGCCAGCAGCCTCTCCCTTAACCCGCCCCAGCATTTT
once	TRBD2	TRBV28	TRBJ2-7	CASSLAGGPYEQYF	TGTGCCAGCAGTCTAGCGGGAGGGCCTTATGAGCAGTACTTC
.	TRBD1	TRBV5-5	TRBJ2-2	CASQYRGPPNTGELFF	TGTGCCAGCCAGTACAGGGGACCTCCGAACACCGGGGAGCTGTTTTTT
.	.	TRBV18	TRBJ1-2	CASSPTRTEAGYTF	TGTGCCAGCTCACCAACTAGGACCGAAGCTGGCTACACCTTC
.	.	TRBV18	TRBJ2-5	CASSPAIHTGTKETQYF	TGTGCCAGCTCACCCGCAATACACACCGGGACAAAAGAGACCCAGTACTTC
.	.	TRBV6-1	TRBJ1-5	CASSEVAVSNQPQHF	TGTGCCAGCAGTGAAGTAGCAGTTAGCAATCAGCCCCAGCATTTT
.	.	TRBV5-1	TRBJ2-7	CASSQDIYYEQYF	TGCGCCAGCAGCCAGGACATCTACTACGAGCAGTACTTC
.	.	TRBV7-3	TRBJ2-2	CASSLMTANTGELFF	TGTGCCAGCAGCCTAATGACCGCAAACACCGGGGAGCTGTTTTTT
.	.	TRBV7-3	TRBJ2-7	CASSLQGGYEQYF	TGTGCCAGCAGCTTACAAGGGGGCTACGAGCAGTACTTC